One and the same sample provided the 6 T cell receptor beta chains below, sequenced in a study of blood T cells in healthy people across ages. Together with a sample-barcoded 5' primer, a J-beta primer mix was included in a second PCR lasting about 6 to 11 cycles. MiXCR, applied by TCRdb to the 5' RACE reads, yields one record per CDR3 protein. The table records 650,000 to 800,000 distinct CDR3 sequences, around two fifths of them present only once. The specimen was blood. The receptor source for this set is a man in his sixties in good health.

This clonotype was counted a single time. This chain links TRBV30 with TRBJ1-2; no reliable D call. Looked up from germline, CDR1 is GTSNPN and CDR2 is SVGIG (reference sequence). With 2 bases removed from V and 4 bases from J, the gap between germline ends came to 5 bases. The CDR3 length is 11 residues. The CDR3 loop reads CAWSPVYGYTF. DNA of the CDR3: TGTGCCTGGAGTCCGGTCTATGGCTACACCTTC. Together with reference TRBV30 and TRBJ1-2, the CDR3 gives the full variable domain: SQTIHQWPATLVQPVGSPLSLECTVEGTSNPNLYWYRQAAGRGLQLLFYSVGIGQISSEVPQNLSASRPQDRQFILSSKKLLLSDSGFYLCAWSPVYGYTFGSGTRLTVV.

The CDR3 is CSATLAGSTDTQYF. Written as DNA, the CDR3 is TGCAGTGCAACACTAGCGGGGAGCACAGATACGCAGTATTTT. This chain joins TRBV20-1 and TRBJ2-3; TRBD2 matches at 10 bases. V dropped 6 bases and J dropped 0; count of bases not matched to a gene: 3. CDR1 and CDR2 (germline): DFQATT, SNEGSKA (reference sequence). This CDR3 is built from 14 residues.

This clonotype has only a few counts. The genes are TRBV7-2 and TRBJ2-1, with unresolved D. Deletions cut 5 bases from V and 8 bases from J, with 10 bases between. CDR1 is SGHTA, CDR2 FQGNSA, per germline. CDR3 length: 12 amino acids. This CDR3 is CASSPTRDEQFF. CDR3 sequence (DNA): TGTGCCAGCAGCCCAACAAGGGATGAGCAGTTCTTC.

This rearrangement joins TRBV20-1 to TRBJ2-3; the match to TRBD2 covers 13 bases. The CDR3 is 18 amino acids. V gave up 1 base and J gave up 1 base; unmatched junction bases: 8. Per germline, CDR1 DFQATT and CDR2 SNEGSKA (reference sequence). This CDR3 is CSARATSGGAGRTDTQYF. DNA for the CDR3: TGCAGTGCTAGAGCAACTAGCGGGGGGGCCGGTCGCACAGATACGCAGTATTTT.

In this sample, this clonotype turned up a few times. The chain couples TRBV6-6 to TRBJ2-7; D is unresolved. Germline loops: CDR1 MNHNY, CDR2 SVGAGI (reference sequence). The V gene lost 2 bases and the J gene lost 6 bases, with 14 bases spanning the gap. The CDR3 has 14 amino acids. The CDR3 DNA reads TGTGCCAGCAGTTACGGTACGGATTCGGGCGAGCAGTACTTC. Protein: CASSYGTDSGEQYF.

In the case of this clonotype: At one of its ends the junction is not consistent with the germline gene, which may arise from a read error. The V and J genes are TRBV6-5 and TRBJ2-7; D gene uncertain. This CDR3 has 14 amino acids. Germline V gives CDR1 MNHEY, CDR2 SVGAGI. The DNA for the CDR3 is TGTACCAGCAGTAGAACCGCCCAATCCTACGAGCAGTACTTC. Translated, it gives CTSSRTAQSYEQYF.